These T cell receptor beta chains were read from a single sample in a study of CD8 T cells in ankylosing spondylitis. MiXCR was run by TCRdb on the 5' RACE reads, yielding one entry per CDR3 protein. The sample has hundreds of thousands of distinct CDR3 sequences, around 11% seen once; the top ten hold less than 0.65%. Specimen: blood, either unsorted or a sorted T cell fraction (not recorded which). The receptors derive from a male donor with ankylosing spondylitis. Each CDR3 is given with its conserved first and last residue. A D gene is named only where the DNA matches it firmly. Clone size is stated in some rows and not others, as once, few, many or a class when expanded.

j_call: TRBJ1-5
v_call: TRBV20-1
clone_size: .
d_call: .
cdr3_nt: TGCAGTGCTAGAGATCACAGACAGGATCCTAGCAATCAGCCCCAGCATTTT
cdr3_aa: CSARDHRQDPSNQPQHF

j_call: TRBJ2-7
v_call: TRBV20-1
clone_size: many
d_call: TRBD2
cdr3_nt: TGCAGTGCTAGTGTAGCGGGTGTTACCTACGAGCAGTACTTC
cdr3_aa: CSASVAGVTYEQYF

j_call: TRBJ2-1
v_call: TRBV4-1
clone_size: few
d_call: .
cdr3_nt: TGCGCCAGCAGCCAATTAGATGGGCGGGCGTGGAATGAGCAGTTCTTC
cdr3_aa: CASSQLDGRAWNEQFF

j_call: TRBJ1-1
v_call: TRBV5-1
clone_size: many
d_call: .
cdr3_nt: TGCGCCAGCAGCTTGGTTCCGGTTAACATGAACACTGAAGCTTTCTTT
cdr3_aa: CASSLVPVNMNTEAFF

j_call: TRBJ2-2
v_call: TRBV12-3/TRBV12-4
clone_size: many
d_call: TRBD1
cdr3_nt: TGTGCCAGCAGACGGTTCGGACAGGATGACACCGGGGAGCTGTTTTTT
cdr3_aa: CASRRFGQDDTGELFF

j_call: TRBJ2-3
v_call: TRBV28
clone_size: few
d_call: .
cdr3_nt: TGTGCCAGCAGTTTATCCCTGGATACGCAGTATTTT
cdr3_aa: CASSLSLDTQYF

j_call: TRBJ2-5
v_call: TRBV6-1
clone_size: once
d_call: .
cdr3_nt: TGTGCCAGCAGGGGCCCGGAACTACAAGAGACCCAGTACTTC
cdr3_aa: CASRGPELQETQYF

j_call: TRBJ2-7
v_call: TRBV18
clone_size: few
d_call: .
cdr3_nt: TGTGCCAGCTCTTTCCTGGACAGTTCCTACGAGCAGTACTTC
cdr3_aa: CASSFLDSSYEQYF

j_call: TRBJ1-2
v_call: TRBV20-1
clone_size: many
d_call: .
cdr3_nt: TGCAGTGCTAGGGACAGAGCTAACTATGGCTACACCTTC
cdr3_aa: CSARDRANYGYTF

j_call: TRBJ2-5
v_call: TRBV20-1
clone_size: few
d_call: .
cdr3_nt: TGCAGTGCTAGAGATCCCCGGAGGTTGGCGGAGACCCAGTACTTC
cdr3_aa: CSARDPRRLAETQYF

j_call: TRBJ1-1
v_call: TRBV6-5
clone_size: few
d_call: .
cdr3_nt: TGTGCCAGCAGTTCCTGGGACGGAGGCACTGAAGCTTTCTTT
cdr3_aa: CASSSWDGGTEAFF

j_call: TRBJ2-7
v_call: TRBV30
clone_size: few
d_call: .
cdr3_nt: TGTGCCTGGGTGGGCCAGCCCTCCTACGAGCAGTACTTC
cdr3_aa: CAWVGQPSYEQYF

j_call: TRBJ2-4
v_call: TRBV20-1
clone_size: many
d_call: .
cdr3_nt: TGCAGTCCGACGGGGTCAGCCAAAAACATTCAGTACTTC
cdr3_aa: CSPTGSAKNIQYF

j_call: TRBJ1-5
v_call: TRBV7-2
clone_size: .
d_call: .
cdr3_nt: TGTGCCAGCAGCCCGCGAGAGGGCAATCAGCCCCAGCATTTT
cdr3_aa: CASSPREGNQPQHF

j_call: TRBJ2-3
v_call: TRBV20-1
clone_size: few
d_call: TRBD2
cdr3_nt: TGCAGTGGAGAGAGTCGGGGGGGAAACACAGATACGCAGTATTTT
cdr3_aa: CSGESRGGNTDTQYF

j_call: TRBJ2-1
v_call: TRBV6-2/TRBV6-3
clone_size: .
d_call: .
cdr3_nt: TGTGCCAGCAGTAAGGGACTGACTTACAATGAGCAGTTCTTC
cdr3_aa: CASSKGLTYNEQFF

j_call: TRBJ2-1
v_call: TRBV7-2
clone_size: .
d_call: TRBD2
cdr3_nt: TGTGCCAGCAGCTCACTAGCGGGGGGGCTGAATGAGCAGTTCTTC
cdr3_aa: CASSSLAGGLNEQFF

j_call: TRBJ2-7
v_call: TRBV5-5
clone_size: many
d_call: .
cdr3_nt: TGTGCCAGCACCATGGGGGATTCCTACGAGCAGTACTTC
cdr3_aa: CASTMGDSYEQYF

j_call: TRBJ2-1
v_call: TRBV5-1
clone_size: many
d_call: .
cdr3_nt: TGCGCCAGCAGCCTTGGTGGGACTTTAAATGAGCAGTTCTTC
cdr3_aa: CASSLGGTLNEQFF

j_call: TRBJ2-3
v_call: TRBV20-1
clone_size: many
d_call: .
cdr3_nt: TGCAGTGCTAGGTCCAGGGTGGGTACAGATACGCAGTATTTT
cdr3_aa: CSARSRVGTDTQYF

j_call: TRBJ2-2
v_call: TRBV5-1
clone_size: few
d_call: .
cdr3_nt: TGCGCCAGCAGCTTGGAGGGAGAATACACCGGGGAGCTGTTTTTT
cdr3_aa: CASSLEGEYTGELFF

j_call: TRBJ2-3
v_call: TRBV24-1
clone_size: .
d_call: TRBD1
cdr3_nt: TGTGCCACCAGTGGCCGACAGGGGGCTTACACAGATACGCAGTATTTT
cdr3_aa: CATSGRQGAYTDTQYF

j_call: TRBJ1-4
v_call: TRBV4-2
clone_size: many
d_call: .
cdr3_nt: TGTGCCAGCAGCCAAGAAGGGAAGGGAGGAAAACTGTTTTTT
cdr3_aa: CASSQEGKGGKLFF

j_call: TRBJ1-2
v_call: TRBV11-2
clone_size: many
d_call: .
cdr3_nt: TGTGCCAGCAGACCTTTAGCAGGGAGCAGTTGGGCTAACTATGGCTACACCTTC
cdr3_aa: CASRPLAGSSWANYGYTF

j_call: TRBJ2-3
v_call: TRBV20-1
clone_size: .
d_call: .
cdr3_nt: TGCAGTGCTAGAGATATAGTAGATACGCAGTATTTT
cdr3_aa: CSARDIVDTQYF

j_call: TRBJ1-4
v_call: TRBV7-2
clone_size: few
d_call: TRBD1
cdr3_nt: TGTGCCAGCAGCAGCCGACAGGGATGGGAGGAAAAACTGTTTTTT
cdr3_aa: CASSSRQGWEEKLFF

j_call: TRBJ2-3
v_call: TRBV6-5
clone_size: few
d_call: .
cdr3_nt: TGTGCCAGCAGTTCCTCCCTGGGGGCAGATACGCAGTATTTT
cdr3_aa: CASSSSLGADTQYF

j_call: TRBJ1-5
v_call: TRBV6-1
clone_size: .
d_call: TRBD1
cdr3_nt: TGTGCCAGCAGTCTTCGACAGGGATATAGCAATCAGCCCCAGCATTTT
cdr3_aa: CASSLRQGYSNQPQHF

j_call: TRBJ1-5
v_call: TRBV27
clone_size: .
d_call: .
cdr3_nt: TGTGCCAGCAGTCCCCGGTACAATCAGCCCCAGCATTTT
cdr3_aa: CASSPRYNQPQHF

j_call: TRBJ2-1
v_call: TRBV12-3/TRBV12-4
clone_size: many
d_call: TRBD2
cdr3_nt: TGTGCCAGCAGGGGACTAGCGGGGTTCTCCTACAATGAGCAGTTCTTC
cdr3_aa: CASRGLAGFSYNEQFF

j_call: TRBJ1-3
v_call: TRBV7-2
clone_size: .
d_call: .
cdr3_nt: TGTGCCAGCAGCTTCGTGGGGGGCATCTCTGGAAACACCATATATTTT
cdr3_aa: CASSFVGGISGNTIYF

j_call: TRBJ2-6
v_call: TRBV3-1
clone_size: .
d_call: .
cdr3_nt: TGTGCCAGCAGCACCACCCCGCCTGGGGCCAACGTCCTGACTTTC
cdr3_aa: CASSTTPPGANVLTF

j_call: TRBJ2-7
v_call: TRBV28
clone_size: few
d_call: .
cdr3_nt: TGTGCCAGCAGTTCGGGACATGGCAAGCCGGGATCCTACGAGCAGTACTTC
cdr3_aa: CASSSGHGKPGSYEQYF

j_call: TRBJ1-4
v_call: TRBV12-3/TRBV12-4
clone_size: many
d_call: TRBD1
cdr3_nt: TGTGCCAGCAGCGTCGACAGGGGTAACGAAAAACTGTTTTTT
cdr3_aa: CASSVDRGNEKLFF

j_call: TRBJ2-1
v_call: TRBV5-1
clone_size: few
d_call: .
cdr3_nt: TGCGCCAGCAGCCCCGGGGCAGTTCGGAGCCAGTTCTTC
cdr3_aa: CASSPGAVRSQFF

j_call: TRBJ1-1
v_call: TRBV12-3/TRBV12-4
clone_size: .
d_call: TRBD1
cdr3_nt: TGTGCCAGCAGGGGGAACAGGGGCACTGGAGCTTTCTTT
cdr3_aa: CASRGNRGTGAFF

j_call: TRBJ2-1
v_call: TRBV28
clone_size: .
d_call: .
cdr3_nt: TGTGCCAGCAGCTACATTCCGGGACTCTCCTACAATGAGCAGTTCTTC
cdr3_aa: CASSYIPGLSYNEQFF

j_call: TRBJ1-4
v_call: TRBV20-1
clone_size: few
d_call: TRBD1
cdr3_nt: TGCAGTGGTCAGGGGGCGGCTAATGAAAAACTGTTTTTT
cdr3_aa: CSGQGAANEKLFF

j_call: TRBJ2-3
v_call: TRBV18
clone_size: .
d_call: .
cdr3_nt: TGTGCCAGCTCACCCGGGACTCCGGATACGCAGTATTTT
cdr3_aa: CASSPGTPDTQYF

j_call: TRBJ1-2
v_call: TRBV29-1
clone_size: many
d_call: .
cdr3_nt: TGCAGCGTTTTTTCACCTGACCCCTGGCGCTACACCTTC
cdr3_aa: CSVFSPDPWRYTF

j_call: TRBJ1-3
v_call: TRBV6-1
clone_size: .
d_call: .
cdr3_nt: TGTGCCAGCAGGGACGGATCTGGAAACACCATATATTTT
cdr3_aa: CASRDGSGNTIYF